This note documents a single TCR beta chain sequence. CDR1 is MNHEY and CDR2 is SVGAGI in the germline V gene. The CDR3 is made up of 14 amino acids. The junction had 7 bases not matched to a gene; V was cut back by 6 bases and J by 2 bases. The table came from immunoSEQ multiplex PCR; TCRdb's copy has only in-frame clones and leaves some out. This table holds approximately 81,000 clones, more than 65% found once. The data originate from a study of OX40 agonist ivuxolimab in advanced cancers. The sample here was CD4+ or CD8+ T cells sorted from blood, taken in a trial of the OX40 agonist ivuxolimab. The genes are TRBV6-5 and TRBJ2-7; 7 positions match TRBD1. The sequence came from an adult with an advanced solid tumor such as melanoma, head and neck, liver or kidney cancer. For the CDR3, the DNA is TGTGCCAGCAGGCCTAGACAGGGTACCTACGAGCAGTACTTC. Translation: CASRPRQGTYEQYF.